Following are 14 T cell receptor beta chains from one sample sequenced in a study of blood T cell repertoires in COVID-19. Clones were read by immunoSEQ multiplex PCR, and TCRdb kept only the in-frame ones, dropping some. Of about 250,000 clones in the sample, 80% to 90% were seen once. Sample: peripheral blood. Every receptor here comes from a man older than 75 with acute or convalescent COVID-19.

The chain is built from TRBV5-1 and TRBJ2-7; 7 bases agree with TRBD2. V gave up 0 bases and J gave up 4 bases; unmatched junction bases: 4. CDR3 length: 14 amino acids. CDR1 is SGHRS, CDR2 YFSETQ, per germline. Here the CDR3 reads CASSLALASYEQYF. The CDR3 DNA sequence: TGCGCCAGCAGCTTGGCACTAGCGTCGTACGAGCAGTACTTC.

The sample holds a few counts of this clone. The chain is built from TRBV5-1 and TRBJ1-6; no clear D. Trimming cost V 3 bases and J 7 bases, with 17 bases left between them. CDR3 length: 16 amino acids. Germline CDR1 SGHRS, CDR2 YFSETQ. The CDR3 loop is CASSSGLGFENSPLHF. CDR3 in DNA: TGCGCCAGCAGCTCCGGTCTAGGTTTTGAAAATTCACCCCTCCACTTT.

The chain carries TRBV3-1 (or the pseudogene TRBV3-2) and TRBJ2-7; D is perhaps TRBD2 (5 bases). There are 16 residues in the CDR3. Germline CDR1 LGHDT, CDR2 YNNKEL (reference sequence). Trimming left V 0 bases short and J 6 bases short, with 18 bases between. CDR3 loop: CASSQEPSQRGGEQYF. The CDR3 bases are TGTGCCAGCAGCCAAGAACCTAGCCAGAGAGGAGGCGAGCAGTACTTC.

The chain combines TRBV7-3 with TRBJ2-3; 14 bases align to TRBD2. J was trimmed by 4 bases and V by 5 bases; bases with no gene match: 5. Germline V gene data show CDR1 as SGHTA and CDR2 as FQGTGA. The CDR3 is made up of 16 amino acids. This CDR3 is CASSTGLAGEADTQYF. For the CDR3, the DNA is TGTGCCAGCAGCACGGGACTAGCGGGAGAGGCAGATACGCAGTATTTT.

The genes are TRBV6-2 or TRBV6-3 and TRBJ2-5, with 7 bases fitting TRBD1. V was pared by 5 bases and J by 0 bases, with 15 bases of the junction left unmatched. Germline CDR1 is MNHEY and CDR2 is SVGEGT. The CDR3 sequence is 18 residues long. The CDR3 region is CASSPQGLQPGYQETQYF. CDR3 nucleotide sequence: TGTGCCAGCAGTCCACAGGGGCTTCAGCCGGGTTACCAAGAGACCCAGTACTTC.

The J gene is TRBJ1-5, the V gene TRBV20-1; 12 bases agree with TRBD1. V was pared by 3 bases and J by 2 bases, with 11 bases of the junction left unmatched. Germline loops: CDR1 DFQATT, CDR2 SNEGSKA (reference sequence). The CDR3 has 18 residues. CDR3 bases: TGCAGTGCTAGTGGGAAGGGACAGGGGGCGATGGGCAATCAGCCCCAGCATTTT. Translation: CSASGKGQGAMGNQPQHF.

The genes are TRBV18 and TRBJ1-1; 7 nucleotides match TRBD1. The CDR3 loop spans 14 amino acids. J was trimmed by 5 bases and V by 1 base; bases with no gene match: 4. Germline-derived CDR1 and CDR2 are KGHSH and LQKENI. The CDR3 coding sequence is TGTGCCAGCTCACCACGAGAACAGGGGACTGAAGCTTTCTTT. Translation gives CASSPREQGTEAFF.

This clone came up a few times. The sample holds other DNA sequences that translate to the same CDR3. V and J are TRBV19 and TRBJ1-5, with 10 positions matching TRBD1. V dropped 5 bases and J dropped 2; count of bases not matched to a gene: 3. The V gene's germline CDR1 is LNHDA and CDR2 SQIVND (reference sequence). The CDR3 extends over 15 amino acids. The CDR3 reads CASSPGTGGNQPQHF. The CDR3 coding sequence is TGTGCCAGTAGTCCCGGGACAGGGGGCAATCAGCCCCAGCATTTT.

The genes are TRBV5-6 and TRBJ1-5; D is undetermined. Trimming took off 2 bases at V and 3 bases at J, with 12 bases between the two ends. This CDR3 contains 15 residues. The germline gives CDR1 SGHDT, CDR2 YYEEEE. CDR3 protein: CASSLFGGLNQPQHF. CDR3 DNA sequence: TGTGCCAGCAGCTTATTCGGAGGGCTCAATCAGCCCCAGCATTTT.

The chain has TRBV18 and TRBJ1-1; the D is unclear. This CDR3 is 15 amino acids long. V was clipped by 6 bases and J by 7 bases, with 21 bases between them. CDR1 and CDR2 from the germline V gene are KGHSH and LQKENI. CDR3 coding DNA: TGTGCCAGCTCCTCTAGTACCCAGCCAGAGCGTGAAGCTTTCTTT. Its translation is CASSSSTQPEREAFF.

The chain couples TRBV6-5 to TRBJ1-1; a weak D match, TRBD1 (5 bases). The CDR3 loop spans 13 amino acids. CDR1 and CDR2 from the germline V gene are MNHEY and SVGAGI. The V and J ends lost 7 bases and 2 bases respectively, with 11 bases between them. The CDR3 bases are TGTGCCAGCACAGCACAGGTCAACACTGAAGCTTTCTTT. Amino acid sequence: CASTAQVNTEAFF.

The chain combines TRBV15 with TRBJ2-1; D is perhaps TRBD2 (6 bases). V dropped 0 bases and J dropped 0 bases, with 12 bases sitting between them. The germline V gene has CDR1 LNHNV and CDR2 YYDKDF (reference sequence). CDR3 length equals 17 residues. For the CDR3, the DNA is TGTGCCACCAGCAGAGAGCTAGCGCCAAGCTCCTACAATGAGCAGTTCTTC. It encodes CATSRELAPSSYNEQFF.

This clone appeared once. The chain combines TRBV12-2 with TRBJ2-2; the D call in the table, TRBD2, was not verified against the DNA. TRBV12-2 represents a pseudogene. The CDR3 loop spans 17 amino acids. CDR3 bases: TGTGCAAGTCGCTTCCGCCCCGCGGGAGATAACACCGGGGAGCTGTTTTTT. Its protein product is CASRFRPAGDNTGELFF.

The genes are TRBV9 and TRBJ2-3, with 9 bases lining up with TRBD2. The CDR3 is made up of 16 amino acids. The J segment lost 5 bases and the V segment lost 4 bases, leaving 11 bases of the junction unmatched. Germline assignment: CDR1 SGDLS and CDR2 YYNGEE. In DNA form, the CDR3 reads TGTGCCAGCAGCTCTCAGCGGGGGGCGTCGAGAGATACGCAGTATTTT. Amino acid sequence: CASSSQRGASRDTQYF. Together with reference TRBV9 and TRBJ2-3, the CDR3 gives the full variable domain: DSGVTQTPKHLITATGQRVTLRCSPRSGDLSVYWYQQSLDQGLQFLIQYYNGEERAKGNILERFSAQQFPDLHSELNLSSLELGDSALYFCASSSQRGASRDTQYFGPGTRLTVL.